This T cell receptor (beta chain) stems from a study of T cells in Graves' hyperthyroidism and ophthalmopathy. Study-level background: Sampling of peripheral blood happened at initial diagnosis, prior to any treatment.

Study observations and caveats: Ophthalmopathy was model-predicted a median roughly 6.2 months pre-onset.

At least ten counts were recorded for this clonotype. Its antigen is unknown. V was trimmed by 4 bases and J by 7 bases, leaving 14 bases between them. CDR3 length: 13 residues. Germline CDR1 MNHEY, CDR2 SVGAGI. RNA transcripts served as the template for amplifying TCR beta CDR3 regions. When the TCR CDR3 underwent first-round RT-PCR, the HTBI primer set was used. MiXCR, run by TCRdb on the multiplex PCR reads, gives a single entry per CDR3 protein. The table shows 40,000 or so distinct CDR3 sequences, with less than 50% occurring only once. The sequence was collected from a woman in her forties or fifties with Graves' hyperthyroidism that later progressed to Graves' ophthalmopathy. Specimen: blood. The chain links TRBV6-5 to TRBJ2-7; tentatively, D is TRBD2 (5 bases). CDR3 in DNA: TGTGCCAGCAGTTCCCCCAGTTCGGGGGAGCAGTACTTC. Encoded protein: CASSSPSSGEQYF.